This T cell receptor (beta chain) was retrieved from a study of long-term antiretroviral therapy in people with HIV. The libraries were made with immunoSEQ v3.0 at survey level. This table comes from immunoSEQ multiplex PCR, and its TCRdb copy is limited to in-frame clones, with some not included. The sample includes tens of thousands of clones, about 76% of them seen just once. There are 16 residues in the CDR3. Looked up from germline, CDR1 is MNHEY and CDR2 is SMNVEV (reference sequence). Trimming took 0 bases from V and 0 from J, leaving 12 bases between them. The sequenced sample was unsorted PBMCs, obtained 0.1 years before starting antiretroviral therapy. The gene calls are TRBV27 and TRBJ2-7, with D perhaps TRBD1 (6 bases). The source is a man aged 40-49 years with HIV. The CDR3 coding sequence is TGTGCCAGCAGTTTATCCACAGGGCTAAGCTCCTACGAGCAGTACTTC. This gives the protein CASSLSTGLSSYEQYF.